This entry lists 22 T cell receptor beta chains sequenced from one sample in a study of blood T cell repertoires in COVID-19. Here immunoSEQ multiplex PCR was the method, and the copy in TCRdb shows in-frame clones only, minus some. The sample holds tens of thousands of clones; 55% to 80% are singletons and the top ten take approximately 4.8%. The sequenced sample was peripheral blood. The receptors stem from a woman in her 70s with COVID-19, enrolled during active disease.

The rearrangement joins TRBV11-3 to TRBJ2-2, with D perhaps TRBD2 (6 bases). The germline CDR1 and CDR2 sequences are SGHNT and YENEEA. This CDR3 comprises 12 residues. The V end was cut by 3 bases, the J end by 9 bases, with 8 bases between. The CDR3 coding sequence is TGTGCCAGCAGCTTTCGGGAGAGGGAGCTGTTTTTT. Protein sequence: CASSFRERELFF. Combining the CDR3 with reference TRBV11-3 and TRBJ2-2 gives the whole variable domain EAGVVQSPRYKIIEKKQPVAFWCNPISGHNTLYWYLQNLGQGPELLIRYENEEAVDDSQLPKDRFSAERLKGVDSTLKIQPAELGDSAVYLCASSFRERELFFGEGSRLTVL.

The V call is TRBV12-3 or TRBV12-4, the J call TRBJ2-7; TRBD2 might be the D (6 bases). Between the trimmed V and J ends, which lost 3 bases and 7 bases, there was a span of 13 bases. The CDR3 extends over 13 amino acids. The CDR3 protein is CASSFGGRREQYF. The CDR3 region has the DNA TGTGCCAGCAGTTTCGGAGGGAGGAGGGAGCAGTACTTC.

This chain joins TRBV19 and TRBJ2-2; 11 bases match TRBD2. V lost 8 bases and J lost 4; bases outside the gene matches: 6. CDR1 is LNHDA and CDR2 is SQIVND in the germline V gene (reference sequence). This CDR3 is 15 amino acids long. DNA for the CDR3: TGTGCCAGTTTTCCGGGACTAGCGGTCACCGGGGAGCTGTTTTTT. Its protein is CASFPGLAVTGELFF.

This clone was detected only a few times. The V gene is TRBV5-4, the J gene TRBJ2-3, with D possibly matching TRBD2 (7 bases). V lost 2 bases, J lost 1 base, and 14 bases lay in between. The germline gives CDR1 SGHNT, CDR2 YYREEE (reference sequence). CDR3 length equals 16 residues. CDR3 residues: CASSLVGGQGTDTQYF. CDR3 nucleotide sequence: TGTGCCAGCAGCTTAGTGGGGGGGCAGGGCACAGATACGCAGTATTTT. The full variable domain, completed using reference TRBV5-4 and TRBJ2-3, is ETGVTQSPTHLIKTRGQQVTLRCSSQSGHNTVSWYQQALGQGPQFIFQYYREEENGRGNFPPRFSGLQFPNYSSELNVNALELDDSALYLCASSLVGGQGTDTQYFGPGTRLTVL.

V usage is TRBV7-6 and J usage is TRBJ2-2; D not certain. The CDR3 is made up of 13 amino acids. Germline V lookup: CDR1 SGHVS, CDR2 FNYEAQ. Trimming stripped 2 bases from V and 7 bases from J, with 8 bases between. The CDR3 DNA sequence: TGTGCCAGCAGCTTAACAGATCACGGGGAGCTGTTTTTT. Protein: CASSLTDHGELFF.

This clone came up once. This chain uses TRBV10-1 with TRBJ2-3; 7 nucleotides align to TRBD2. The germline gives CDR1 WNHNN, CDR2 SYGVQD (reference sequence). The ends lost 5 bases at V and 2 bases at J; junction bases unmatched: 10. The CDR3 is 16 residues long. The CDR3: CASSRFSGAPTDTQYF. The DNA of the CDR3 is TGCGCCAGCAGTAGATTCAGCGGGGCCCCCACAGATACGCAGTATTTT.

CDR3 in DNA: TGCGCCAGCAGCCTGCGCCCCTACGAGCAGTACTTC. It is translated as CASSLRPYEQYF. The V and J genes are TRBV5-1 and TRBJ2-7; D uncertain. Trimming left V 4 bases short and J 2 bases short, with 7 bases between. Germline V lookup: CDR1 SGHRS, CDR2 YFSETQ. CDR3 length equals 12 residues.

The chain joins TRBV6-2 or TRBV6-3 to TRBJ2-2; 10 bases match TRBD2. After removal of 0 bases from V and 1 base from J, the junction contained 8 bases not matched to a gene. The CDR3 has 19 amino acids. Germline V gene lookup returns CDR1 MNHEY and CDR2 SVGEGT. CDR3 amino acids: CASSYSRVAGGGNTGELFF. The CDR3 DNA follows: TGTGCCAGCAGTTACTCCAGGGTAGCGGGAGGAGGGAACACCGGGGAGCTGTTTTTT.

This clone was found a few times. J is TRBJ1-1 and V is TRBV18, with 9 bases matching TRBD1. The CDR3 has 14 amino acids. The trim removed 6 bases at V and 1 base at J, leaving 3 bases unmatched. Germline V gene data show CDR1 as KGHSH and CDR2 as LQKENI. CDR3 sequence reads: CASSLGQGNTEAFF. CDR3 sequence (DNA): TGTGCCAGCTCGTTGGGACAGGGGAACACTGAAGCTTTCTTT.

This chain uses TRBV5-6 with TRBJ2-7; tentative D call: TRBD2 (5 bases). Trimming removed 0 bases at V and 4 bases at J, with 8 bases between. Germline CDR1 and CDR2: SGHDT and YYEEEE. This CDR3 spans 13 amino acids. CDR3 bases: TGTGCCAGCAGCTTGGCCTCGGGATACGAGCAGTACGTC. This codes for CASSLASGYEQYV.

Relative to its sample, this clone is medium-sized. The chain recombines TRBV4-1 with TRBJ2-7; maybe TRBD2 (6 bases). Germline CDR1 MGHRA, CDR2 YSYEKL. This CDR3 comprises 14 residues. V dropped 4 bases and J dropped 3 bases, with 13 bases sitting between them. The CDR3 reads CASSPRLVLYEQYV. The CDR3 DNA sequence: TGCGCCAGCAGCCCCAGACTAGTTCTCTACGAGCAGTACGTC.

This chain uses TRBV21-1 with TRBJ2-1; the table's D call, TRBD2, was not checked against the DNA. TRBV21-1 is a pseudogene. There are 13 residues in the CDR3. The CDR3 loop reads CASSSRLAGDKFF. CDR3 nucleotide sequence: TGTGCCAGCAGCAGTCGACTAGCGGGAGATAAGTTCTTC.

The chain is built from TRBV10-3 and TRBJ1-2; the D gene is possibly TRBD1 (6 bases). CDR1 ENHRY and CDR2 SYGVKD come from the germline V gene. The CDR3 spans 14 residues. Trimming shortened V by 0 bases and J by 3 bases, and 8 bases separated the two germline ends. The CDR3 nucleotides read TGTGCCATCAGTGAGTCAGGGGGTGACTATGGCTACACCTTC. This encodes CAISESGGDYGYTF.

This clone came up once. This chain joins TRBV19 and TRBJ1-3; TRBD1 matches at 9 bases. V lost 3 bases, J lost 1 base, and 4 bases stayed unmatched. The length of the CDR3 is 16 residues. Germline loops: CDR1 LNHDA, CDR2 SQIVND (reference sequence). The CDR3 coding sequence is TGTGCCAGTAGTATTGGGACAGGGACTTCTGGAAACACCATATATTTT. Translated: CASSIGTGTSGNTIYF.

The rearrangement uses TRBV2 and TRBJ2-5; possibly TRBD1 for D (5 bases). Germline CDR1 SNHLY, CDR2 FYNNEI. CDR3 size: 13 residues. V lost 7 bases and J 1 base, leaving 10 bases between the germline ends. CDR3 residues: CASNVDSQETQYF. The CDR3 DNA sequence: TGTGCCAGCAATGTCGACAGCCAAGAGACCCAGTACTTC. The whole variable domain, filled in from reference TRBV2 and TRBJ2-5, reads EPEVTQTPSHQVTQMGQEVILRCVPISNHLYFYWYRQILGQKVEFLVSFYNNEISEKSEIFDDQFSVERPDGSNFTLKIRSTKLEDSAMYFCASNVDSQETQYFGPGTRLLVL.

The rearrangement uses TRBV4-2 and TRBJ1-2; D is perhaps TRBD1 (6 bases). Germline V gene sequence: CDR1 LGHNA, CDR2 YNFKEQ. The length of the CDR3 is 12 residues. V was cut by 0 bases and J by 10 bases, with 9 bases left in between. The CDR3 DNA reads as TGTGCCAGCAGCCAAGATAACAGGGCCTACACCTTC. This encodes CASSQDNRAYTF.

As regards this clone: The same CDR3 can be traced to other DNA sequences in this sample. The V and J genes are TRBV7-2 and TRBJ1-1; TRBD1 aligns across 12 bases. The CDR3 contains 17 residues. V was clipped by 1 base and J by 0 bases; unmatched bases: 3. Germline assignment: CDR1 SGHTA and CDR2 FQGNSA. CDR3: CASSLVGQGALNTEAFF. CDR3 bases: TGTGCCAGCAGCTTAGTGGGACAGGGGGCTTTGAACACTGAAGCTTTCTTT.

This clone was recorded a few times. The genes are TRBV5-1 and TRBJ1-1; TRBD1 agrees at 8 bases. J was trimmed by 3 bases and V by 2 bases; bases with no gene match: 6. In germline, CDR1 is SGHRS, CDR2 YFSETQ. The CDR3 runs to 15 residues. As DNA, the CDR3 is TGCGCCAGCAGCTTCCTTCCGGACAGGGACACTGAAGCTTTCTTT. Translating it yields CASSFLPDRDTEAFF.

The rearrangement uses TRBV6-5 and TRBJ1-2, with 9 bases matching TRBD1. Per the germline V gene, CDR1 is MNHEY and CDR2 is SVGAGI. V gave up 6 bases and J gave up 8 bases; unmatched junction bases: 10. The CDR3 covers 14 residues. CDR3: CASSRRQGVSGYTF. The CDR3 coding sequence is TGTGCCAGCAGCCGCAGACAGGGGGTCTCCGGCTACACCTTC.

V is TRBV7-9 and J is TRBJ2-7; the D is unclear. CDR1 and CDR2 (germline): SEHNR, FQNEAQ (reference sequence). V was clipped by 4 bases and J by 5 bases, with 15 bases between them. The CDR3 runs 14 residues. The CDR3 DNA follows: TGTGCCAGCAGCTCTAAACCACTCGATAACGAGCAGTACTTC. It yields the protein CASSSKPLDNEQYF.

This clone was detected once. V usage is TRBV7-2 and J usage is TRBJ2-5; TRBD2 aligns across 10 bases. The CDR3 length is 15 residues. Per the germline V gene, CDR1 is SGHTA and CDR2 is FQGNSA. Germline trimming cut 5 bases from V and 5 bases from J; bases unmatched to any gene: 8. The CDR3 here is CASSPLSGGTETQYF. As DNA, the CDR3 is TGTGCCAGCAGCCCTCTTAGCGGGGGGACGGAGACCCAGTACTTC.

This clone came up once. This chain uses TRBV2 with TRBJ1-2; D gene ambiguous. The CDR3 runs 13 residues. The V gene lost 5 bases and the J gene lost 7 bases, with 14 bases spanning the gap. The V gene's germline CDR1 is SNHLY and CDR2 FYNNEI. This chain's CDR3 is CASSPPEVVGYTF. The CDR3 nucleotides read TGTGCCAGCAGTCCCCCTGAGGTGGTTGGCTACACCTTC.